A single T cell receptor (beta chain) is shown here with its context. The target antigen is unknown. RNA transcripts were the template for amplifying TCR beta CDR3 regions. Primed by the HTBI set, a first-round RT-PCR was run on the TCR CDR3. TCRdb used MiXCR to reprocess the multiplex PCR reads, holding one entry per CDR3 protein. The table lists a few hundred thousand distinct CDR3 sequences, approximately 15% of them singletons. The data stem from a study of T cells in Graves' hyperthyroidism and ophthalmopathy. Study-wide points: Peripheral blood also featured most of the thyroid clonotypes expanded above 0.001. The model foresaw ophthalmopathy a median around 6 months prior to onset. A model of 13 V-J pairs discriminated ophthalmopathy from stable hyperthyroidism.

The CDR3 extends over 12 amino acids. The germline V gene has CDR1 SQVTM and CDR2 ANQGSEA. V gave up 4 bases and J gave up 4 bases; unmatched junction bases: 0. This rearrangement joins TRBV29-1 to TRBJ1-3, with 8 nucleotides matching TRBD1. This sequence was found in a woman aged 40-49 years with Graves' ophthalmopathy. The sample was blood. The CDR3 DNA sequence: TGCAGCGTTGGGACAGGGGGAAACACCATATATTTT. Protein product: CSVGTGGNTIYF.